The present TCR beta chain was sequenced within a study of cytomegalovirus exposure and HLA in healthy donors. Data came from immunoSEQ multiplex PCR; TCRdb stores just in-frame clones and leaves some out. The data hold tens of thousands of clones, with approximately 96% observed a single time. As concerns this clone: Its antigen remains unknown.

The approximately 120-subject validation cohort, separate from the 666-subject first cohort, included the donors. Study findings and constraints: The study recorded 160 or so TCR beta chains that were cytomegalovirus-associated. Subsequent analysis found a tendency for first-cohort TCR clusters to co-occur within the 120 validation repertoires.

V was trimmed by 3 bases and J by 0 bases, leaving 5 bases between them. CDR1 is MDHEN and CDR2 is SYDVKM in the germline V gene. This CDR3 has 13 residues. Sequenced: PBMCs. This rearrangement joins TRBV28 to TRBJ1-2; no definite D call. This receptor was obtained from a man aged 30 to 39 in good health and CMV-seropositive. CDR3 residues: CASSFMSNYGYTF. CDR3 nucleotides: TGTGCCAGCAGTTTTATGTCTAACTATGGCTACACCTTC.